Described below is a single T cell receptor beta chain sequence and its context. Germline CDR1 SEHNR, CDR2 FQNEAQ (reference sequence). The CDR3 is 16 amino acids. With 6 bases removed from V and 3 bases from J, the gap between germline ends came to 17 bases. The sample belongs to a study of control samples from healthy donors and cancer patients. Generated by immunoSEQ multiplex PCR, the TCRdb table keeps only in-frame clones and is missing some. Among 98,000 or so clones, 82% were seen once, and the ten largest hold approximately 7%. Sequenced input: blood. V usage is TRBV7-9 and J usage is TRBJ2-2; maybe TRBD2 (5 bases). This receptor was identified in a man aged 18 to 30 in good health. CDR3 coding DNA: TGTGCCAGCAGACCCGGCCGGGATATATACACCGGGGAGCTGTTTTTT. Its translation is CASRPGRDIYTGELFF. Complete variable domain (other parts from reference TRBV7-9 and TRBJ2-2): DTGVSQNPRHKITKRGQNVTFRCDPISEHNRLYWYRQTLGQGPEFLTYFQNEAQLEKSRLLSDRFSAERPKGSFSTLEIQRTEQGDSAMYLCASRPGRDIYTGELFFGEGSRLTVL.